A selection of T cell receptor beta chains follows, all from one sample in a study of naive and memory T cell subsets. TCRdb reprocessed the UMI-ligation and nested PCR reads via MiXCR and lists one record per CDR3 protein. Altogether approximately 140,000 distinct CDR3 sequences are present, 22% being singletons, with the ten largest covering 0.11%. The specimen was naive CD4+ T cells from blood. These receptors were obtained from a human donor in good health. Each CDR3 is given with its conserved first and last residue. Fields, in order: clone size, V gene, D gene, J gene, CDR3 DNA, CDR3 protein. The D gene is left open where the match is weak. A clone size is listed for some rows: how often the clone was seen (once, few, many), or a class if it is expanded.

clone_size: -
v_call: TRBV5-1
d_call: -
j_call: TRBJ1-1
cdr3_nt: TGCGCCAGCAGCTTGGATCGGGGGGGCGGGAACACTGAAGCTTTCTTT
cdr3_aa: CASSLDRGGGNTEAFF

clone_size: -
v_call: TRBV6-5
d_call: TRBD1
j_call: TRBJ2-7
cdr3_nt: TGTGCCAGCAGTCGTCGACAGGGTTCCTACGAGCAGTACTTC
cdr3_aa: CASSRRQGSYEQYF

clone_size: -
v_call: TRBV27
d_call: -
j_call: TRBJ2-5
cdr3_nt: TGTGCCAGCAGTTTTAACAGGGCTGTGGAGACCCAGTACTTC
cdr3_aa: CASSFNRAVETQYF

clone_size: few
v_call: TRBV5-1
d_call: -
j_call: TRBJ1-1
cdr3_nt: TGCGCCAGCAGCTTGGGGCGGGGATCGAACACTGAAGCTTTCTTT
cdr3_aa: CASSLGRGSNTEAFF

clone_size: few
v_call: TRBV18
d_call: -
j_call: TRBJ2-7
cdr3_nt: TGTGCCAGCTCACCTGCCGCCCACCGCGCCGAGCAGTACTTC
cdr3_aa: CASSPAAHRAEQYF

clone_size: many
v_call: TRBV28
d_call: -
j_call: TRBJ2-7
cdr3_nt: TGTGCCAGCCCCCAAGCTTCCTACGAGCAGTACTTC
cdr3_aa: CASPQASYEQYF

clone_size: -
v_call: TRBV28
d_call: TRBD2
j_call: TRBJ2-3
cdr3_nt: TGTGCCAGCACCCTAACTAGCGGGAGCGCAGATACGCAGTATTTT
cdr3_aa: CASTLTSGSADTQYF

clone_size: -
v_call: TRBV12-5
d_call: -
j_call: TRBJ2-7
cdr3_nt: TGTGCTAGTGGTTTGGTACAGTGGGACCGTAACTACGAGCAGTACTTC
cdr3_aa: CASGLVQWDRNYEQYF

clone_size: few
v_call: TRBV5-5
d_call: TRBD1
j_call: TRBJ1-5
cdr3_nt: TGTGCCAGCAGCAGCACAGGGGTGAGCAATCAGCCCCAGCATTTT
cdr3_aa: CASSSTGVSNQPQHF

clone_size: few
v_call: TRBV19
d_call: TRBD1
j_call: TRBJ1-5
cdr3_nt: TGTGCCAGTAGTAGCCGGGACAGACGATATAGCAATCAGCCCCAGCATTTT
cdr3_aa: CASSSRDRRYSNQPQHF

clone_size: few
v_call: TRBV4-2
d_call: -
j_call: TRBJ2-7
cdr3_nt: TGTGCCAGCAGCCAAGATAGGCACGAGCAGTACTTC
cdr3_aa: CASSQDRHEQYF

clone_size: -
v_call: TRBV2
d_call: -
j_call: TRBJ2-7
cdr3_nt: TGTGCCAGCAGTGAAAGACAGGTAACCTACGAGCAGTACTTC
cdr3_aa: CASSERQVTYEQYF

clone_size: many
v_call: TRBV6-2/TRBV6-3
d_call: -
j_call: TRBJ2-7
cdr3_nt: TGTGCCAGCAGTTATATGGGAGAGCAGTACTTC
cdr3_aa: CASSYMGEQYF

clone_size: many
v_call: TRBV5-1
d_call: -
j_call: TRBJ1-6
cdr3_nt: TGCGCCAGCAGCTTTGCCGGGCTCGATAATTCACCCCTCCACTTT
cdr3_aa: CASSFAGLDNSPLHF

clone_size: few
v_call: TRBV20-1
d_call: TRBD1
j_call: TRBJ2-3
cdr3_nt: TGCAGTGCTATTCCGGGACAGGGGACAGATACGCAGTATTTT
cdr3_aa: CSAIPGQGTDTQYF

clone_size: -
v_call: TRBV27
d_call: TRBD2
j_call: TRBJ2-3
cdr3_nt: TGTGCCAGCAGTTTAGTCCTAGCGGGAGGTCCGGCAGATACGCAGTATTTT
cdr3_aa: CASSLVLAGGPADTQYF

clone_size: few
v_call: TRBV6-5
d_call: -
j_call: TRBJ2-2
cdr3_nt: TGTGCCAGCAGTTACACGACTAGAGGTTGGGGCGGGGAGCTGTTTTTT
cdr3_aa: CASSYTTRGWGGELFF

clone_size: -
v_call: TRBV12-3/TRBV12-4
d_call: -
j_call: TRBJ2-7
cdr3_nt: TGTGCCAGCTACCATGAGGGGACTTTTCCCTACGAGCAGTACTTC
cdr3_aa: CASYHEGTFPYEQYF

clone_size: -
v_call: TRBV3-1
d_call: -
j_call: TRBJ1-1
cdr3_nt: TGTGCCAGCAGCCCCCGCGGGGACACTGAAGCTTTCTTT
cdr3_aa: CASSPRGDTEAFF

clone_size: -
v_call: TRBV10-3
d_call: -
j_call: TRBJ1-3
cdr3_nt: TGTGCCATCAGTGAACCCCGCTCTGGAAACACCATATATTTT
cdr3_aa: CAISEPRSGNTIYF

clone_size: few
v_call: TRBV6-6
d_call: -
j_call: TRBJ1-5
cdr3_nt: TGTGCCAGCCTCCCTCGCCCCACAGGGTCAGAGCCCCAGCATTTT
cdr3_aa: CASLPRPTGSEPQHF

clone_size: -
v_call: TRBV7-2
d_call: TRBD1
j_call: TRBJ1-1
cdr3_nt: TGTGCCAGCAGCTACCGGACAGGGAACACTGAAGCTTTCTTT
cdr3_aa: CASSYRTGNTEAFF

clone_size: few
v_call: TRBV3-1
d_call: -
j_call: TRBJ1-2
cdr3_nt: TGTGCCAGCATGGGACCTAACTATGGCTACACCTTC
cdr3_aa: CASMGPNYGYTF

clone_size: few
v_call: TRBV20-1
d_call: -
j_call: TRBJ2-5
cdr3_nt: TGCAGTGCTAGCCCGGGTCCGTCAGGGGAGACCCAGTACTTC
cdr3_aa: CSASPGPSGETQYF

clone_size: many
v_call: TRBV5-4
d_call: -
j_call: TRBJ2-5
cdr3_nt: TGTGCCAGCAGCTTGGTTGGGACAACTCAAGAGACCCAGTACTTC
cdr3_aa: CASSLVGTTQETQYF

clone_size: few
v_call: TRBV14
d_call: -
j_call: TRBJ2-1
cdr3_nt: TGTGCCAGCAGCCAAGACCCAGGAAGCTCCTACAATGAGCAGTTCTTC
cdr3_aa: CASSQDPGSSYNEQFF

clone_size: few
v_call: TRBV27
d_call: -
j_call: TRBJ2-7
cdr3_nt: TGTGCCAGCAGTTTACAGGGAAAAGCCTACGAGCAGTACTTC
cdr3_aa: CASSLQGKAYEQYF

clone_size: -
v_call: TRBV7-9
d_call: -
j_call: TRBJ2-7
cdr3_nt: TGTGCCAGCAGCTCCATTCTCCTACGAGAGCAGTACTTC
cdr3_aa: CASSSILLREQYF

clone_size: -
v_call: TRBV28
d_call: -
j_call: TRBJ2-7
cdr3_nt: TGTGCCAGCAGTTCAGCGAGCTACGAGCAGTACTTC
cdr3_aa: CASSSASYEQYF

clone_size: -
v_call: TRBV7-3
d_call: -
j_call: TRBJ2-2
cdr3_nt: TGTGCCAGCAGCCAGAGAAACACCGGGGAGCTGTTTTTT
cdr3_aa: CASSQRNTGELFF

clone_size: -
v_call: TRBV28
d_call: -
j_call: TRBJ1-2
cdr3_nt: TGTGCCAGCAAAAGCGGGGGCCCTGGCTACACCTTC
cdr3_aa: CASKSGGPGYTF

clone_size: few
v_call: TRBV29-1
d_call: -
j_call: TRBJ2-5
cdr3_nt: TGCAGCGTAACGCGAACCTTATCCCAGTACTTC
cdr3_aa: CSVTRTLSQYF

clone_size: many
v_call: TRBV6-5
d_call: -
j_call: TRBJ2-7
cdr3_nt: TGTGCCAGCAGTTACTCAACGGGGGACTCCTACGAGCAGTACTTC
cdr3_aa: CASSYSTGDSYEQYF

clone_size: -
v_call: TRBV6-1
d_call: TRBD2
j_call: TRBJ2-3
cdr3_nt: TGTGCCAGCGGGACTAGCGGGAGCACAGATACGCAGTATTTT
cdr3_aa: CASGTSGSTDTQYF

clone_size: -
v_call: TRBV7-9
d_call: TRBD1
j_call: TRBJ1-1
cdr3_nt: TGTGCCAGCAGCGTTGGGACAGGAGACACTGAAGCTTTCTTT
cdr3_aa: CASSVGTGDTEAFF

clone_size: few
v_call: TRBV20-1
d_call: -
j_call: TRBJ1-1
cdr3_nt: TGCAGTGCTAGCGGTACAGGGTTATATGAAGCTTTCTTT
cdr3_aa: CSASGTGLYEAFF

clone_size: -
v_call: TRBV29-1
d_call: TRBD2
j_call: TRBJ2-7
cdr3_nt: TGCAGCGTCGGCCCGCTAGCGGGAGGTTACGAGCAGTACTTC
cdr3_aa: CSVGPLAGGYEQYF

clone_size: many
v_call: TRBV4-2
d_call: TRBD2
j_call: TRBJ2-7
cdr3_nt: TGTGCCAGCAGCCAAGGGACTAGCGGGACCTACGAGCAGTACTTC
cdr3_aa: CASSQGTSGTYEQYF

clone_size: -
v_call: TRBV11-2
d_call: TRBD2
j_call: TRBJ2-1
cdr3_nt: TGTGCCAGCAGCCAGGGACTAGTAGGCCGGGGCGATGAGCAGTTCTTC
cdr3_aa: CASSQGLVGRGDEQFF

clone_size: many
v_call: TRBV10-3
d_call: TRBD1
j_call: TRBJ2-1
cdr3_nt: TGTGCCATCAGTGAGACCCCGACAGGGATGGATGAGCAGTTCTTC
cdr3_aa: CAISETPTGMDEQFF

clone_size: -
v_call: TRBV20-1
d_call: -
j_call: TRBJ2-1
cdr3_nt: TGCAGTGCTAGAGGAGGCTACAATGAGCAGTTCTTC
cdr3_aa: CSARGGYNEQFF

clone_size: few
v_call: TRBV6-5
d_call: -
j_call: TRBJ1-2
cdr3_nt: TGTGCCAGCAGTGGCAGGGCGGCCCGTGGCTACACCTTC
cdr3_aa: CASSGRAARGYTF

clone_size: -
v_call: TRBV5-1
d_call: TRBD2
j_call: TRBJ2-1
cdr3_nt: TGCGCCAGCAGCCGGGACTTAGCGGGAGCGGGTGAGCAGTTCTTC
cdr3_aa: CASSRDLAGAGEQFF

clone_size: -
v_call: TRBV7-6
d_call: TRBD1
j_call: TRBJ2-7
cdr3_nt: TGTGCCAGCAGCTCGGCCGGGACAGTGTCCTACGAGCAGTACTTC
cdr3_aa: CASSSAGTVSYEQYF